This entry is about one T cell receptor (beta chain). The antigen is not known. This record belongs to a study of response to subunit inactivated influenza vaccine. Study conclusions and caveats: A suggestion made by the authors is that each seasonal influenza vaccination recruits few new T cells.

The CDR3 consists of 15 residues. Unmatched junction bases numbered 7, after V lost 5 bases and J lost 0 bases. CDR1 and CDR2 (germline): PRHDT, FYEKMQ (reference sequence). TCRdb processed the RT-PCR reads anew with MiXCR; each CDR3 protein has one entry. The data hold hundreds of thousands of distinct CDR3 sequences, with 11% observed a single time. This sample was shared with a second study, whose subject was T cells expressing NK-cell markers. That paper notes: UMIs accompanied the 5'RACE template switching by which TCR beta cDNA was made. The share of CD8+ T cells held by dominant NKG2C+ clonotypes was about 1.0-7.5% in about 6 donors. The study did not resolve the HCMV specificity of expanded NKG2C+ T cell clones.

This sequence originates from a man between 50 and 59 years old who received an inactivated influenza vaccine. This chain links TRBV13 with TRBJ2-7, with 7 bases lining up with TRBD2. The specimen comprised PBMCs from blood, sampled on the day of vaccination. The CDR3 loop reads CASSTQGLNSYEQYF. The CDR3 DNA is TGTGCCAGCAGCACCCAGGGACTAAACTCCTACGAGCAGTACTTC.